Shown below are 14 T cell receptor beta chains from a single sample sequenced in a study of T cell responses to AZD1222 COVID-19 vaccine. TCRdb keeps only in-frame clones here, not all; method: immunoSEQ multiplex PCR. The sample lists about 68,000 clones; about three quarters were seen once. Specimen: peripheral blood, collected on day 0 of AZD1222 vaccination. The receptors were gathered from an adult in good health.

V gene TRBV4-3 combines with J gene TRBJ1-5; no clear D gene. V lost 0 bases to trimming and J lost 6 bases, with 6 bases between them. CDR3 size: 13 residues. Germline V gives CDR1 LGHNA, CDR2 YSLEER. CDR3 in amino acids: CASSQDRRQPQHF. As DNA, the CDR3 is TGCGCCAGCAGCCAAGATCGCCGTCAGCCCCAGCATTTT.

V and J are TRBV4-3 and TRBJ2-5, with D unclear. Trimming took 4 bases from V and 5 from J, leaving 17 bases between them. Germline assignment: CDR1 LGHNA and CDR2 YSLEER. The CDR3 extends over 15 amino acids. The CDR3, as DNA: TGCGCCAGCAGCCTATCAACTCGCGTTGGGGAGACCCAGTACTTC. Protein: CASSLSTRVGETQYF.

V is TRBV30 and J is TRBJ1-5; D gene ambiguous. Germline CDR1 reads GTSNPN; CDR2 reads SVGIG (reference sequence). V lost 0 bases to trimming and J lost 3 bases, with 9 bases between them. The CDR3 length is 14 residues. CDR3 sequence: CAWSVPGNNQPQHF. DNA for the CDR3: TGTGCCTGGAGTGTACCAGGAAACAATCAGCCCCAGCATTTT.

The chain couples TRBV7-9 to TRBJ2-3, with D perhaps matching TRBD1 or TRBD2 (5 bases each). This CDR3 comprises 14 residues. Between the trimmed V and J ends, which lost 7 bases and 4 bases, there was a span of 15 bases. Looked up from germline, CDR1 is SEHNR and CDR2 is FQNEAQ (reference sequence). CDR3 coding DNA: TGTGCCAGCACCGGGGACCCCGTCGCAGATACGCAGTATTTT. This translates into CASTGDPVADTQYF.

The chain joins TRBV9 to TRBJ2-3, with 12 bases that match TRBD1. The CDR3 runs 18 residues. Germline values: CDR1 SGDLS, CDR2 YYNGEE. V dropped 3 bases and J dropped 0; count of bases not matched to a gene: 8. CDR3: CASSEGTGGRISTDTQYF. CDR3 nucleotide sequence: TGTGCCAGCAGCGAGGGGACAGGGGGCCGAATTAGCACAGATACGCAGTATTTT. The entire variable domain, with the rest obtained from reference TRBV9 and TRBJ2-3, is as follows: DSGVTQTPKHLITATGQRVTLRCSPRSGDLSVYWYQQSLDQGLQFLIQYYNGEERAKGNILERFSAQQFPDLHSELNLSSLELGDSALYFCASSEGTGGRISTDTQYFGPGTRLTVL.

V usage is TRBV7-9 and J usage is TRBJ2-7; 11 nucleotides agree with TRBD2. The CDR3 has 15 residues. V was pared by 2 bases and J by 4 bases, with 4 bases of the junction left unmatched. Germline lookup yields CDR1 SEHNR and CDR2 FQNEAQ (reference sequence). CDR3 residues: CASSLISGGEYEQYF. The CDR3 coding sequence is TGTGCCAGCAGCTTAATTAGCGGGGGGGAGTACGAGCAGTACTTC. The full variable domain, with the rest looked up from reference TRBV7-9 and TRBJ2-7, is DTGVSQNPRHKITKRGQNVTFRCDPISEHNRLYWYRQTLGQGPEFLTYFQNEAQLEKSRLLSDRFSAERPKGSFSTLEIQRTEQGDSAMYLCASSLISGGEYEQYFGPGTRLTVT.

This chain connects TRBV9 to TRBJ2-1, with 10 bases fitting TRBD2. This CDR3 region has 19 residues. Germline V lookup: CDR1 SGDLS, CDR2 YYNGEE. V lost 1 base to trimming and J lost 3 bases; unmatched junction nucleotides: 13. The CDR3 DNA is TGTGCCAGCAGCGTACGGAGCGGGGGGGCAAGTGGGATCTACAATGAGCAGTTCTTC. Amino acids: CASSVRSGGASGIYNEQFF.

The J gene is TRBJ2-3, the V gene TRBV4-3; 10 bases agree with TRBD2. The CDR3 spans 18 residues. The germline V gene has CDR1 LGHNA and CDR2 YSLEER. V gave up 3 bases and J gave up 5 bases; unmatched junction bases: 14. CDR3 sequence (DNA): TGCGCCAGCAGCCATACGCGGGGGTTAGCGGGGGGAGGAGATACGCAGTATTTT. Amino acids: CASSHTRGLAGGGDTQYF.

V gene TRBV30 combines with J gene TRBJ2-7; 7 bases map to TRBD1. The CDR3 loop spans 14 amino acids. The germline V gene has CDR1 GTSNPN and CDR2 SVGIG (reference sequence). V lost 1 base, J lost 0 bases, and 3 bases stayed unmatched. CDR3 protein: CAWSATGNSYEQYF. As DNA, the CDR3 is TGTGCCTGGAGTGCGACAGGGAACTCCTACGAGCAGTACTTC.

The chain is built from TRBV9 and TRBJ2-7; 9 positions agree with TRBD2. The junction had 6 bases not matched to a gene; V was cut back by 3 bases and J by 2 bases. The CDR3 length is 15 residues. CDR1 SGDLS and CDR2 YYNGEE come from the germline V gene. Here the CDR3 DNA reads TGTGCCAGCAGCGGGATGGCGGGGGGGACCTACGAGCAGTACTTC. Translated, it gives CASSGMAGGTYEQYF.

CDR3 in DNA: TGTGCCAGCAGCCCCGACAGGGATCAGCCCCAGCATTTT. Its translation is CASSPDRDQPQHF. This chain connects TRBV6-2 or TRBV6-3 to TRBJ1-5; 7 bases are shared with TRBD1. Per germline, CDR1 MNHEY and CDR2 SVGEGT. The CDR3 sequence is 13 residues long. J lost 5 bases, V lost 6 bases, and 4 bases had no gene match.

This clone came up once. The chain carries TRBV28 and TRBJ1-3; D is unresolved. The V end lost 5 bases, the J end lost 0 bases, and 14 bases lay between the germline ends. CDR1 is MDHEN and CDR2 is SYDVKM in the germline V gene. The CDR3 has 16 amino acids. DNA for the CDR3: TGTGCCAGCAGTACGGACGCCCGGGCCTCTGGAAACACCATATATTTT. Amino acid sequence: CASSTDARASGNTIYF.

Remarks on this clone: At one of its ends the junction is not consistent with the germline gene, which may arise from a read error. This chain joins TRBV7-7 and TRBJ2-3, with D perhaps matching TRBD2 (6 bases). Germline-derived CDR1 and CDR2 are SSHAT and FNYEAQ (reference sequence). This CDR3 contains 15 residues. The CDR3 region has the DNA TGTGCTAGCAGCACAGGACTAACTAGCACAGATACGCAGTATTTT. Residues: CASSTGLTSTDTQYF. Variable domain in full (rest from reference TRBV7-7 and TRBJ2-3): GAGVSQSPRYKVTKRGQDVTLRCDPISSHATLYWYQQALGQGPEFLTYFNYEAQPDKSGLPSDRFSAERPEGSISTLTIQRTEQRDSAMYRCASSTGLTSTDTQYFGPGTRLTVL.

This chain joins TRBV30 and TRBJ1-6; D possibly corresponds to TRBD1 (6 bases). Germline-derived CDR1 and CDR2 are GTSNPN and SVGIG (reference sequence). V lost 5 bases to trimming and J lost 7 bases, with 9 bases between them. The CDR3 extends over 12 amino acids. As DNA, the CDR3 is TGTGCCTGGTCGGACAGCAATTCACCCCTCCACTTT. It encodes CAWSDSNSPLHF.